The rows below give T cell receptor beta chains drawn from one sample of a study of blood T cell repertoires in COVID-19. This table comes from immunoSEQ multiplex PCR, and its TCRdb copy is limited to in-frame clones, with some not included. The table has 350,000 to 400,000 clones, roughly 90% seen once. The sample consisted of PBMCs or T cells enriched from blood (not recorded which). These receptors were collected from a woman between 40 and 55 years old who had been exposed to COVID-19. Each CDR3 is given with its conserved first and last residue. The D gene is left open where the match is weak. Size is omitted from some rows. Given values are once, few, many or a class for expanded clones.

J gene,clone size,V gene,D gene,CDR3 length,CDR3 protein,CDR3 DNA
TRBJ1-2,once,TRBV19,TRBD1,15,CASSIMTGSNYGYTF,TGTGCCAGTAGTATCATGACAGGGTCCAACTATGGCTACACCTTC
TRBJ2-7,few,TRBV6-1,.,14,CASSEIRRAYEQYF,TGTGCCAGCAGTGAAATTCGCCGAGCCTACGAGCAGTACTTC
TRBJ1-5,.,TRBV4-1,.,13,CASSQDFSQPQHF,TGCGCCAGCAGCCAAGATTTTAGTCAGCCCCAGCATTTT
TRBJ1-1,.,TRBV4-1,TRBD1,18,CASSQAQRDRGMNTEAFF,TGCGCCAGCAGCCAAGCCCAGAGAGACAGGGGGATGAACACTGAAGCTTTCTTT
TRBJ2-7,.,TRBV5-1,TRBD1,15,CASSPAGTALYEQYF,TGCGCCAGCAGCCCGGCCGGGACAGCCCTCTACGAGCAGTACTTC
TRBJ2-7,.,TRBV18,TRBD1,15,CASSPGTGFTYEQYF,TGTGCCAGCTCACCCGGGACAGGGTTTACCTACGAGCAGTACTTC
TRBJ2-1,.,TRBV7-3,.,16,CASSPNNDPGYNEQFF,TGTGCCAGCAGCCCCAACAACGACCCAGGCTACAATGAGCAGTTCTTC
TRBJ2-4,.,TRBV5-1,TRBD1,14,CASSLRTGENIQYF,TGCGCCAGCAGTTTACGGACAGGGGAAAACATTCAGTACTTC
TRBJ1-2,.,TRBV30,.,14,CAWSLRGSRYGYTF,TGTGCCTGGAGTCTCAGAGGGAGTAGATATGGCTACACCTTC
TRBJ1-1,.,TRBV5-1,.,15,CASSLGGRLNTEAFF,TGCGCCAGCAGCTTAGGGGGACGGCTGAACACTGAAGCTTTCTTT
TRBJ2-3,.,TRBV6-1,.,15,CASSEGVSSTGTPYF,TGTGCCAGCAGTGAAGGCGTCAGCAGCACAGGTACGCCGTATTTT
TRBJ1-2,.,TRBV24-1,.,14,CATSDLQGRGGYTF,TGTGCCACCAGTGATTTGCAAGGCAGAGGGGGCTACACCTTC
TRBJ1-2,.,TRBV6-6,.,15,CASSPPTGYNYGYTF,TGTGCCAGCAGCCCCCCTACAGGGTACAACTATGGCTACACCTTC
TRBJ2-5,.,TRBV6-1,TRBD2,14,CASSTGGVGETQYF,TGTGCCAGCAGTACCGGGGGGGTGGGAGAGACCCAGTACTTC
TRBJ2-1,.,TRBV7-9,.,14,CASSLAGTIDEQFF,TGTGCCAGCAGCTTAGCCGGGACAATCGATGAGCAGTTCTTC
TRBJ1-6,.,TRBV5-1,.,16,CASSPEGSRGGSPLHF,TGCGCCAGCAGCCCGGAGGGTTCGAGGGGAGGCTCACCCCTCCACTTT
TRBJ1-1,.,TRBV5-5,TRBD1,15,CASSLIARGFTEAFF,TGTGCCAGCAGCTTGATTGCCAGGGGGTTTACTGAAGCTTTCTTT
TRBJ1-2,.,TRBV7-3,TRBD1,15,CASSIRQGLDYGYTF,TGTGCCAGCAGCATCCGACAGGGTTTAGACTATGGCTACACCTTC
TRBJ1-6,.,TRBV14,.,18,CASSQAQGMGPYNSPLHF,TGTGCCAGCAGCCAAGCCCAGGGAATGGGGCCCTATAATTCACCCCTCCACTTT
TRBJ1-5,.,TRBV6-6,.,14,CASSLDSSNQPQHF,TGTGCCAGCAGCCTGGACAGTAGCAATCAGCCCCAGCATTTT
TRBJ1-1,.,TRBV4-3,.,14,CASSQRGFNTEAFF,TGCGCCAGCAGCCAACGGGGTTTCAACACTGAAGCTTTCTTT
TRBJ1-5,.,TRBV6-2/TRBV6-3,TRBD1,16,CASSYGTGGWNQPQHF,TGTGCCAGCAGTTACGGGACAGGGGGCTGGAATCAGCCCCAGCATTTT
TRBJ2-7,.,TRBV5-1,TRBD1,15,CASSLGDRGVYEQYF,TGCGCCAGCAGCTTGGGGGACAGGGGCGTCTACGAGCAGTACTTC
TRBJ1-2,.,TRBV5-4,.,13,CASSLDRGLGYTF,TGTGCCAGCAGCTTGGATCGGGGGTTAGGCTACACCTTC
TRBJ1-1,.,TRBV28,.,14,CASSPGGSNTEAFF,TGTGCCAGCAGCCCCGGGGGGTCGAACACTGAAGCTTTCTTT
TRBJ1-1,.,TRBV5-1,TRBD1,13,CASSLGTGTEAFF,TGCGCCAGCAGCTTGGGGACAGGGACTGAAGCTTTCTTT
TRBJ2-3,medium-sized,TRBV6-4,TRBD2,15,CASSDGTSGTDTQYF,TGTGCCAGCAGTGACGGGACTAGCGGCACAGATACGCAGTATTTT
TRBJ2-2,.,TRBV10-1,.,16,CASSVSRGTNTGELFF,TGCGCCAGCAGTGTGTCCAGGGGTACGAACACCGGGGAGCTGTTTTTT
TRBJ2-7,.,TRBV12-5,TRBD2,16,CASGLGLGGTSYEQYF,TGTGCTAGTGGTTTGGGGCTGGGGGGGACGTCCTACGAGCAGTACTTC
TRBJ1-2,.,TRBV6-8,TRBD1,18,CASSSRTIGDREPIGYTF,TGTGCCAGCAGTTCCCGGACAATCGGTGACAGGGAACCCATCGGCTACACCTTC
TRBJ2-5,.,TRBV21-1,.,18,CASIPSNSDRGRGGTQYF,TGTGCCAGCATCCCTTCTAACTCAGACAGGGGGCGAGGAGGGACCCAGTACTTC
TRBJ1-2,.,TRBV20-1,TRBD1,15,CSAGDTGGGDYGYTF,TGCAGTGCTGGTGATACAGGGGGCGGTGATTATGGCTACACCTTC
TRBJ2-7,.,TRBV3-1/TRBV3-2,.,15,CASSPLAATGYEQYF,TGTGCCAGCAGCCCTCTCGCCGCCACAGGCTACGAGCAGTACTTC
TRBJ1-1,once,TRBV18,TRBD1,16,CASSPSQWTGRTEAFF,TGTGCCAGCTCACCCTCCCAATGGACAGGGAGGACTGAAGCTTTCTTT
TRBJ1-4,.,TRBV6-5,.,14,CASRPGVLNEKLFF,TGTGCCAGCAGGCCGGGGGTGTTAAATGAAAAACTGTTTTTT
TRBJ2-7,few,TRBV15,.,14,CATSRGTRAYEQYF,TGTGCCACCAGCAGAGGCACCCGCGCCTACGAGCAGTACTTC
TRBJ2-1,.,TRBV5-6,.,11,CASSLRDSAIF,TGTGCCAGCAGCCTGCGGGACAGTGCAATCTTC
TRBJ1-4,.,TRBV7-8,TRBD1,15,CASSRGGQGGEKLFF,TGTGCCAGCAGCCGAGGGGGACAGGGGGGTGAAAAACTGTTTTTT
TRBJ1-1,.,TRBV18,.,13,CASSMGGGTEAFF,TGTGCCAGCTCAATGGGCGGGGGGACTGAAGCTTTCTTT
TRBJ1-4,.,TRBV19,TRBD1,16,CASSIPRTGRDEKLFF,TGTGCCAGTAGTATCCCTCGGACAGGGAGGGATGAAAAACTGTTTTTT
TRBJ1-3,.,TRBV2,TRBD1,14,CASRYRGTGNTIYF,TGTGCCAGCAGATACAGGGGGACTGGAAACACCATATATTTT
TRBJ1-1,.,TRBV6-5,.,14,CASSYSGGNTEAFF,TGTGCCAGCAGTTACTCCGGGGGAAACACTGAAGCTTTCTTT
TRBJ2-3,.,TRBV27,TRBD2,15,CASSQTSGGTDTQYF,TGTGCCAGCAGTCAGACTAGCGGGGGTACAGATACGCAGTATTTT
TRBJ2-1,.,TRBV2,.,15,CASSGQPDLYNEQFF,TGTGCCAGCAGTGGACAGCCCGACCTCTACAATGAGCAGTTCTTC
TRBJ1-1,.,TRBV7-9,TRBD1,16,CASSLRVGQGVSEAFF,TGTGCCAGCAGCTTAAGGGTCGGACAGGGAGTCTCTGAAGCTTTCTTT
TRBJ1-2,.,TRBV5-1,.,13,CASSLDGNYGYTF,TGCGCCAGCAGCTTGGACGGGAACTATGGCTACACCTTC
TRBJ2-1,once,TRBV2,.,15,CASSELVSSYNEQFF,TGTGCCAGCAGTGAATTGGTTAGCTCCTACAATGAGCAGTTCTTC
TRBJ1-2,.,TRBV20-1,.,11,CSARGGQSYTF,TGCAGTGCTAGGGGTGGGCAGAGCTACACCTTC
TRBJ2-4,.,TRBV5-1,TRBD2,17,CASSGRTSGGATNIQYF,TGCGCCAGCAGCGGTCGGACTAGCGGGGGGGCGACGAACATTCAGTACTTC
TRBJ2-5,.,TRBV14,.,12,CASSQAQETQYF,TGTGCCAGCAGCCAAGCGCAAGAGACCCAGTACTTC
TRBJ1-4,.,TRBV30,.,15,CAWSVPGMGNEKLFF,TGTGCCTGGAGTGTACCGGGGATGGGTAATGAAAAACTGTTTTTT
TRBJ1-6,few,TRBV19,TRBD1,17,CASSIFLTGGSNSPLHF,TGTGCCAGTAGTATATTTTTGACAGGGGGAAGTAATTCACCCCTCCACTTT
TRBJ1-5,.,TRBV19,TRBD1,17,CASSILRGLGGNQPQHF,TGTGCCAGTAGTATTCTCAGGGGGCTCGGAGGCAATCAGCCCCAGCATTTT
TRBJ1-6,.,TRBV9,.,15,CASSVGNALGATLHF,TGTGCCAGCAGCGTCGGGAACGCCCTGGGGGCCACCCTCCACTTT
TRBJ1-6,once,TRBV6-1,.,15,CASSEYGGGNSPLHF,TGTGCCAGCAGTGAATATGGGGGGGGTAATTCACCCCTCCACTTT